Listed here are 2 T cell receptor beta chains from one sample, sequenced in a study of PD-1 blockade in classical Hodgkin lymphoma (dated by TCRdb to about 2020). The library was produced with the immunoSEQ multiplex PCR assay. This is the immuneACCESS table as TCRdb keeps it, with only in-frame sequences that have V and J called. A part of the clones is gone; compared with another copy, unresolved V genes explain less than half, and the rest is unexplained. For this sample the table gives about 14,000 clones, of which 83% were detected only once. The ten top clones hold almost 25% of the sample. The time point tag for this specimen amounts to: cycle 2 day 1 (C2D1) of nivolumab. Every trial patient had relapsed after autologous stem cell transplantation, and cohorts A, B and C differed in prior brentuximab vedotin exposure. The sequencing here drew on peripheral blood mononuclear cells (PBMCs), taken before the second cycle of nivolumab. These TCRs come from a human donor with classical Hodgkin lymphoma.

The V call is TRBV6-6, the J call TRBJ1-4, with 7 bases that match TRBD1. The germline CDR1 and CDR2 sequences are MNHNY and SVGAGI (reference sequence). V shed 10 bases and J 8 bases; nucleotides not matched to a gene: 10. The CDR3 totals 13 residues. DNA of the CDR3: TGTGCCACCAGACAGGGAGTAAACGAAAAACTGTTTTTT. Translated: CATRQGVNEKLFF.

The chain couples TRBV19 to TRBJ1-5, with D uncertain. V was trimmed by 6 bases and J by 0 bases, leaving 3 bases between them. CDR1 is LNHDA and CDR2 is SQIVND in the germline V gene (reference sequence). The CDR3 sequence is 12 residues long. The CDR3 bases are TGTGCCAGTAGGGGTAGCAATCAGCCCCAGCATTTT. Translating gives CASRGSNQPQHF.